This TCR beta chain was recorded in a study of T cell repertoires in cytomegalovirus infection. TCRdb called the reads again in MiXCR, with one record for every CDR3 protein. The sample has around 430,000 distinct CDR3 sequences, more than 40% seen once. Turning to this clonotype: Its target is not known.

The germline V and J ends were trimmed by 1 base and 0 bases, with 9 bases remaining between them. Germline loops: CDR1 SGHTA, CDR2 FQGNSA. The CDR3 is 15 amino acids. This rearrangement joins TRBV7-2 to TRBJ1-2; no reliable D call. Specimen: cultured PBMCs, collected from culture after CMV antigen stimulation. This sequence was found in a human donor in good health (CMV status not recorded). Some clones in this sample may be carry-over from other donors' samples. The CDR3 sequence: CASSLDAGSNYGYTF. The CDR3 DNA reads TGTGCCAGCAGCTTAGATGCAGGCTCTAACTATGGCTACACCTTC.